This T cell receptor beta chain was found in a study of cytomegalovirus exposure and HLA in healthy donors. Study in general: Roughly 80 million unique TCRs from HLA-typed donors made up an early data release. Assignment to the Caucasian-associated ancestry cluster applied to approximately 80% of the approximately 360 genotyped donors. Study observations and caveats: Immune exposure was documented only through CMV serostatus. Among TCR sequences, most were rare, though some public TCRs appeared in many donors.

This CDR3 has 16 residues. CDR1 is ENHRY and CDR2 is SYGVKD in the germline V gene. PCR primers comprised 60 Vbeta and 13 Jbeta primers. Assay: immunoSEQ multiplex PCR; the TCRdb copy retains only in-frame clones and omits some. The sample includes more than 100,000 clones, about 77% of them seen just once. Concerning this clone: Its antigen remains unknown. The germline gene is not matched at one end of the junction; a read error may be the cause.

The sequenced sample consisted of PBMCs. V gene TRBV10-3 combines with J gene TRBJ1-6; 9 nucleotides align to TRBD1. This receptor was taken from a woman aged 40-49 years in good health and CMV-seronegative. The CDR3 loop is CAISESRGTGNSPPHF. The CDR3 DNA follows: TGTGCCATCAGTGAGTCCCGCGGGACAGGGAATTCACCCCCCCACTTT.